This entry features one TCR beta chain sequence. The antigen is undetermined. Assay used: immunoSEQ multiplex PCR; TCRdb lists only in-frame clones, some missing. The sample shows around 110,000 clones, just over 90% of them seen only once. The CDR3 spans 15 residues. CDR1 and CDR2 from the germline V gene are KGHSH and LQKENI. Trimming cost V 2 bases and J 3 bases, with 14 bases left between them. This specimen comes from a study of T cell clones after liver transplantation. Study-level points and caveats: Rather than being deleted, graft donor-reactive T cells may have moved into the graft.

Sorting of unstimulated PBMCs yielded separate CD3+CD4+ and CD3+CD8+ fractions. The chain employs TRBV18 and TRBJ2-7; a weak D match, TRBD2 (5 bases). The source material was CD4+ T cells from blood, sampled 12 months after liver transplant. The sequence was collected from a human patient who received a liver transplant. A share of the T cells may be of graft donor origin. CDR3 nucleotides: TGTGCCAGCTCACCATTAAAAAACCGGGACTACGAGCAGTACTTC. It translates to CASSPLKNRDYEQYF.